The entry below gives a single TCR beta chain sequence along with its context. The data derive from a study of blood T cell repertoires in COVID-19. CDR1 SGHNT and CDR2 YYREEE come from the germline V gene (reference sequence). Trimming removed 5 bases at V and 3 bases at J, with 14 bases between. There are 15 residues in the CDR3. TCRdb's table, derived via immunoSEQ multiplex PCR, lists solely in-frame clones and lacks some. Among almost 65,000 clones listed, approximately 90% were seen once. The chain recombines TRBV5-4 with TRBJ2-2, with D possibly being TRBD1 (6 bases). The clonotype originates from a woman aged 40 to 50 who had recovered from COVID-19. Material: PBMCs or T cells enriched from blood (not recorded which). CDR3 in DNA: TGTGCCAGCAGTAGCAGGGGCCCCCACACCGGGGAGCTGTTTTTT. This sequence encodes CASSSRGPHTGELFF.